These 29 T cell receptor beta chains share one sample of origin, sequenced in a study of blood T cell repertoires in COVID-19. TCRdb's copy holds only in-frame clones and misses some; the assay was immunoSEQ multiplex PCR. The sample lists around 280,000 clones, about 83% occurring once. Sequencing input: PBMCs or T cells enriched from blood (not recorded which). Source of these receptors: a woman aged 40-49 years who had recovered from COVID-19.

The chain carries TRBV5-4 and TRBJ2-1; D perhaps matches TRBD2 (5 bases). V was trimmed by 3 bases and J by 6 bases, leaving 19 bases between them. Germline loops: CDR1 SGHNT, CDR2 YYREEE (reference sequence). CDR3 length: 16 amino acids. The CDR3 DNA is TGTGCCAGCAGCTCGGAGCTAACACTAGTTAGCAATGAGCAGTTCTTC. Translation: CASSSELTLVSNEQFF.

V and J are TRBV4-3 and TRBJ2-7; 8 bases line up with TRBD1. V lost 2 bases, J lost 4 bases, and 22 bases stayed unmatched. Looked up from germline, CDR1 is LGHNA and CDR2 is YSLEER. The length of the CDR3 is 20 residues. CDR3 sequence (DNA): TGCGCCAGCAGCCAAAGTCCCCACCGCACCCAGCAGGGGGCTTTGTACGAGCAGTACTTC. This codes for CASSQSPHRTQQGALYEQYF.

The rearrangement links TRBV10-3 to TRBJ2-3; D not certain. Germline CDR1 ENHRY, CDR2 SYGVKD. The CDR3 extends over 14 amino acids. The V gene lost 8 bases and the J gene lost 0 bases, with 12 bases spanning the gap. Here the CDR3 reads CAIAASTSTDTQYF. CDR3 in DNA: TGTGCCATCGCGGCGTCAACTAGCACAGATACGCAGTATTTT.

The genes are TRBV4-1 and TRBJ1-4; perhaps TRBD1 as D (5 bases). The V end was cut by 4 bases, the J end by 3 bases, with 21 bases between. CDR1 and CDR2 from the germline V gene are MGHRA and YSYEKL. The CDR3 has 18 amino acids. The CDR3 bases are TGCGCCAGCAGCCCACCGGCGGGACTTCCCGCCTCTAATGAAAAACTGTTTTTT. Translating it yields CASSPPAGLPASNEKLFF.

CDR3 residues: CATSSRASGNTIYF. DNA for the CDR3: TGTGCCACCAGCTCCAGGGCGTCTGGAAACACCATATATTTT. The chain couples TRBV15 to TRBJ1-3; weak D call: TRBD1 (5 bases). The CDR3 consists of 14 residues. Germline-derived CDR1 and CDR2 are LNHNV and YYDKDF (reference sequence). V lost 5 bases and J lost 1, with 9 bases in between.

V and J are TRBV5-4 and TRBJ2-1; weak D call: TRBD2 (5 bases). V was cut by 1 base and J by 5 bases, with 13 bases left in between. Germline values: CDR1 SGHNT, CDR2 YYREEE (reference sequence). The CDR3 sequence is 15 residues long. Here the CDR3 DNA reads TGTGCCAGCAGCTTGAAGAGGGAAAACGACAATGAGCAGTTCTTC. Translating it yields CASSLKRENDNEQFF.

The genes are TRBV3-1 (or the pseudogene TRBV3-2) and TRBJ2-5, with unresolved D. Germline CDR1 is LGHDT and CDR2 is YNNKEL (reference sequence). V shed 4 bases and J shed 3 bases, with 9 bases lying between them. The CDR3 is 13 amino acids. The CDR3 sequence is CASSPNSKETQYF. The CDR3, as DNA: TGTGCCAGCAGCCCTAACAGTAAAGAGACCCAGTACTTC.

The CDR3 DNA reads TGTGCCAGCAGCCGACTAGGGACTAGCGGTTCCAATGAGCAGTTCTTC. Translated, it gives CASSRLGTSGSNEQFF. The chain has TRBV7-3 and TRBJ2-1; TRBD2 matches 11 bases. The germline CDR1 and CDR2 sequences are SGHTA and FQGTGA. Trimming removed 5 bases from V and 6 bases from J; junction bases left unmatched: 9. The CDR3 is 16 amino acids. Complete variable domain (other parts from reference TRBV7-3 and TRBJ2-1): GAGVSQTPSNKVTEKGKYVELRCDPISGHTALYWYRQSLGQGPEFLIYFQGTGAADDSGLPNDRFFAVRPEGSVSTLKIQRTERGDSAVYLCASSRLGTSGSNEQFFGPGTRLTVL.

The V and J genes are TRBV28 and TRBJ2-7; D is undetermined. Germline V CDR1 and CDR2: MDHEN, SYDVKM. Trimming took 2 bases from V and 2 from J, leaving 10 bases between them. The CDR3 is made up of 14 amino acids. CDR3 sequence: CASSLRQATYEQYF. The DNA of the CDR3 is TGTGCCAGCAGTTTAAGGCAGGCGACCTACGAGCAGTACTTC.

The V and J genes are TRBV7-9 and TRBJ1-2; weak D call: TRBD1 (5 bases). Germline V gene lookup returns CDR1 SEHNR and CDR2 FQNEAQ (reference sequence). Trimming left V 2 bases short and J 4 bases short, with 14 bases between. This CDR3 is 15 amino acids long. In DNA, the CDR3 is TGTGCCAGCAGCTTAAGGGGCTCCACGGCCTATGGCTACACCTTC. Translating gives CASSLRGSTAYGYTF.

The chain joins TRBV11-2 to TRBJ1-2, with D perhaps TRBD1 (5 bases). V lost 5 bases to trimming and J lost 4 bases, with 11 bases between them. The CDR3 consists of 13 residues. Germline V lookup: CDR1 SGHAT, CDR2 FQNNGV. The CDR3: CASSPGGTYGYTF. CDR3 nucleotides: TGTGCCAGCAGCCCAGGCGGGACCTATGGCTACACCTTC.

The chain is built from TRBV6-2 or TRBV6-3 and TRBJ2-3; TRBD2 matches 9 bases. CDR3 length equals 16 residues. Germline loops: CDR1 MNHEY, CDR2 SVGEGT. The junction had 6 bases not matched to a gene; V was cut back by 5 bases and J by 0 bases. CDR3 sequence reads: CASSQPLAGSTDTQYF. The CDR3 DNA is TGTGCCAGCAGTCAACCACTAGCGGGTAGCACAGATACGCAGTATTTT.

The genes are TRBV5-1 and TRBJ2-1; 8 bases are a match to TRBD1. V gave up 7 bases and J gave up 4 bases; unmatched junction bases: 4. CDR1 is SGHRS and CDR2 is YFSETQ in the germline V gene. The CDR3 sequence is 13 residues long. DNA of the CDR3: TGCGCCAGCGGCAGACAGGGGTACAATGAGCAGTTCTTC. It yields the protein CASGRQGYNEQFF.

This chain connects TRBV6-1 to TRBJ2-3; no reliable D call. V lost 3 bases, J lost 5 bases, and 18 bases lay in between. The CDR3 spans 16 residues. CDR1 is MNHNS and CDR2 is SASEGT in the germline V gene. The CDR3 is CASSELILPPRDTQYF. For the CDR3, the DNA is TGTGCCAGCAGTGAGCTCATACTTCCGCCACGAGATACGCAGTATTTT.

J is TRBJ2-7 and V is TRBV19; 10 bases map to TRBD2. The CDR3 runs to 17 residues. Germline CDR1 is LNHDA and CDR2 is SQIVND (reference sequence). V lost 6 bases and J lost 6; bases outside the gene matches: 17. CDR3 residues: CASSQWMRASGSSEQYF. In DNA form, the CDR3 reads TGTGCCAGTAGCCAATGGATGCGGGCTAGCGGGAGTTCCGAGCAGTACTTC. Full variable domain (remainder filled in from reference TRBV19 and TRBJ2-7): DGGITQSPKYLFRKEGQNVTLSCEQNLNHDAMYWYRQDPGQGLRLIYYSQIVNDFQKGDIAEGYSVSREKKESFPLTVTSAQKNPTAFYLCASSQWMRASGSSEQYFGPGTRLTVT.

The rearrangement links TRBV5-6 to TRBJ2-3, with TRBD1 identical over 7 bases. This CDR3 comprises 16 residues. V trimming: 1 base; J trimming: 0 bases; junction bases outside the gene matches: 5. Germline-derived CDR1 and CDR2 are SGHDT and YYEEEE. The CDR3 loop is CASSLFRDSSTDTQYF. The CDR3 DNA reads TGTGCCAGCAGCTTGTTTCGGGACAGTAGCACAGATACGCAGTATTTT.

The chain combines TRBV9 with TRBJ1-2, with 7 bases lining up with TRBD1. In germline, CDR1 is SGDLS, CDR2 YYNGEE. The CDR3 covers 18 residues. Trimming removed 3 bases from V and 0 bases from J; junction bases left unmatched: 14. CDR3 amino acids: CASSAPLGQPNANYGYTF. The CDR3 DNA reads as TGTGCCAGCAGCGCACCCTTGGGACAGCCCAACGCTAACTATGGCTACACCTTC.

This CDR3 reads CASSRGGKLFF. In DNA, the CDR3 is TGTGCCAGCAGTAGGGGTGGGAAACTGTTTTTT. The chain employs TRBV6-5 and TRBJ1-4; perhaps TRBD1 as D (5 bases). The CDR3 covers 11 residues. CDR1 MNHEY and CDR2 SVGAGI come from the germline V gene. V was shortened by 5 bases and J by 11 bases, with 9 bases between the two germline ends.

This clone appeared once. This rearrangement joins TRBV7-2 to TRBJ1-2, with D maybe TRBD1 (6 bases). Germline V gives CDR1 SGHTA, CDR2 FQGNSA. This CDR3 contains 15 residues. V dropped 0 bases and J dropped 4 bases, with 12 bases sitting between them. This CDR3 is CASSLAAGVIYGYTF. The CDR3 DNA reads TGTGCCAGCAGCTTAGCGGCAGGGGTGATCTATGGCTACACCTTC.

This clone was counted at least ten times. The CDR3 loop reads CATSREGGTGGFEDTQYF. The CDR3 DNA is TGTGCCACCAGCAGGGAGGGAGGGACAGGGGGCTTTGAAGATACGCAGTATTTT. The J gene is TRBJ2-3, the V gene TRBV15, with 12 bases aligning to TRBD1. The trim removed 3 bases at V and 5 bases at J, leaving 12 bases unmatched. The CDR3 covers 18 residues. Germline lookup yields CDR1 LNHNV and CDR2 YYDKDF (reference sequence).

The chain links TRBV28 to TRBJ1-4, with a tentative D call TRBD1 (5 bases). The CDR3 has 15 residues. Germline V CDR1 and CDR2: MDHEN, SYDVKM. V lost 10 bases and J 9 bases, leaving 24 bases between the germline ends. The CDR3 sequence: CATTPAGPGTQKLFF. The CDR3 bases are TGTGCCACCACTCCCGCGGGGCCAGGCACGCAAAAACTGTTTTTT.

The V and J genes are TRBV12-3 or TRBV12-4 and TRBJ2-3, with 8 bases aligning to TRBD2. The junction had 5 bases not matched to a gene; V was cut back by 7 bases and J by 5 bases. The CDR3 covers 13 residues. CDR3 DNA: TGTGCCAGCATCCGGGGGGGCAGAGATACGCAGTATTTT. Amino acids: CASIRGGRDTQYF.

The gene calls are TRBV5-8 and TRBJ1-1; TRBD1 aligns across 9 bases. This CDR3 has 15 residues. The V gene's germline CDR1 is SGHTS and CDR2 YDEGEE. Losses at the gene ends were 4 bases for V and 5 bases for J; bases not matched to a gene: 9. The CDR3 DNA sequence: TGTGCCAGCAGCACCGGGACAGGGTTGGGTACTGAAGCTTTCTTT. It translates to CASSTGTGLGTEAFF.

The rearrangement joins TRBV11-1 to TRBJ1-2, with a tentative D call TRBD1 (6 bases). The CDR3 sequence is 14 residues long. The ends were cut back, 5 bases at V and 7 bases at J, with 17 bases in the middle. Per the germline V gene, CDR1 is SGHAT and CDR2 is FQDESV (reference sequence). The CDR3 is CASSPRTVTAGYTF. The CDR3 bases are TGTGCCAGCAGCCCTCGGACAGTTACGGCTGGCTACACCTTC. The whole variable domain, remainder taken from reference TRBV11-1 and TRBJ1-2, is EAEVAQSPRYKITEKSQAVAFWCDPISGHATLYWYRQILGQGPELLVQFQDESVVDDSQLPKDRFSAERLKGVDSTLKIQPAELGDSAMYLCASSPRTVTAGYTFGSGTRLTVV.

The chain joins TRBV10-3 to TRBJ1-5; 7 nucleotides align to TRBD1. There are 16 residues in the CDR3. Trimming cost V 0 bases and J 5 bases; bases outside gene matches: 7. Germline V gene sequence: CDR1 ENHRY, CDR2 SYGVKD. In DNA form, the CDR3 reads TGTGCCATCAGTGAGTCAGTGACAGGGCAGGATCAGCCCCAGCATTTT. Amino acid sequence: CAISESVTGQDQPQHF.

The chain carries TRBV6-4 and TRBJ2-7; 7 nucleotides line up with TRBD2. Germline trimming cut 2 bases from V and 3 bases from J; bases unmatched to any gene: 10. This CDR3 has 16 amino acids. The germline CDR1 and CDR2 sequences are MRHNA and SNTAGT. In DNA form, the CDR3 reads TGTGCCAGCAGTGACAGTAGCGGGTGTCACTACTACGAGCAGTACTTC. This translates into CASSDSSGCHYYEQYF.

CDR3 coding DNA: TGCACCAGCAGTTGGCGGGATCCGGAGGATAATTCACCCCTCCACTTT. Residues: CTSSWRDPEDNSPLHF. The chain is built from TRBV1 and TRBJ1-6. TRBV1 is deemed a pseudogene. The CDR3 is 16 amino acids.

Here the CDR3 DNA reads TGTGCCAGCAGTTTTAACAACGGGGGGGGGCAGTATTTT. Encoded protein: CASSFNNGGGQYF. The chain employs TRBV12-3 or TRBV12-4 and TRBJ2-3, with 8 positions matching TRBD2. V lost 3 bases to trimming and J lost 11 bases; unmatched junction nucleotides: 7. The CDR3 is 13 residues long.

Only a few counts were recorded for this clone. The V and J genes are TRBV7-2 and TRBJ1-4; TRBD1 is a possible D gene (5 bases). In germline, CDR1 is SGHTA, CDR2 FQGNSA. V dropped 4 bases and J dropped 7 bases, with 10 bases sitting between them. The CDR3 is made up of 13 amino acids. CDR3 nucleotide sequence: TGTGCCAGCAGCTCGGCGGGGCGTGAAAAACTGTTTTTT. Protein: CASSSAGREKLFF. The full variable domain, completed using reference TRBV7-2 and TRBJ1-4, is GAGVSQSPSNKVTEKGKDVELRCDPISGHTALYWYRQSLGQGLEFLIYFQGNSAPDKSGLPSDRFSAERTGGSVSTLTIQRTQQEDSAVYLCASSSAGREKLFFGSGTQLSVL.